This T cell receptor (beta chain) emerged from a study of T-cell memory formation after mild COVID-19 (dated by TCRdb to the early 2020s). The study in broad terms: TCR sequence clusters from the two donors were largely donor specific. Two young, previously healthy adult volunteers made up the cohort, one male and one female. Longitudinal TCRalpha and TCRbeta repertoire sequencing tracked T-cell clones expanding and contracting after mild COVID-19 in a couple of donors. General findings and caveats noted by the study authors: The detection of some responding clones in pre-infection memory suggests that pre-existing cross-reactive memory T cells joined the SARS-CoV-2 response. Only two mild cases were covered in the study, and larger cohorts including severe cases with pre-infection samples were considered necessary. The second-wave clones that peaked on day 37 were not confirmed to be SARS-CoV-2 specific. Clones that contracted from day 15 to 85 showed balanced CD4/CD8 phenotypes, whereas a second wave of clones that expanded from day 15 to 37 leaned towards CD4+. Contracting CD4+ clones appeared mostly in the CM and EM memory subsets, whereas CD8+ clones were enriched in EMRA.

Ficoll-Paque density gradient centrifugation was the method used to isolate PBMCs. From the germline V gene, CDR1 is MGHRA and CDR2 is YSYEKL. The CDR3 sequence holds 17 residues, the cysteine and phenylalanine included. The CDR3 DNA has 51 bases and is translated from base 1. Trimmed from V: 1 base; trimmed from J: 6 bases; junction bases lacking a gene match: 7. This clonotype was seen more than once but under ten times. Its cognate antigen has yet to be identified. Base qualities were left out, and no much larger clone turns up one base away. Sequencing was carried out with an Illumina NovaSeq 6000. cDNA libraries for TCRalpha and TCRbeta were prepared by 5'RACE using constant-segment primers, with sample barcodes and unique molecular identifiers added. Trizol reagent was used to extract RNA from every sample. Amplification of the libraries took two PCR steps, and the second step added a second sample barcode plus Illumina TruSeq adapters. The libraries were sequenced on an Illumina NovaSeq using 2 x 150 bp paired-end reads. Under the source paper's analysis protocol: Reads were demultiplexed and collapsed into UMI-guided consensus sequences with migec v1.2.7. Using mixcr v2.1.11, the UMI consensuses were aligned to TRA and TRB V and J templates and assembled into clonotypes. Clonotypes were classified as expanded or contracted when called significant by both edgeR and NoisET, with noise models trained on biological replicates. For edgeR calls, a false discovery rate-adjusted p below 0.01 and a log2 fold-change threshold of 1 were applied. As an exploratory analysis of dynamics, max-normalized trajectories of the 1000 most abundant clonotypes were examined by PCA with hierarchical clustering. The CD4 or CD8 phenotype of responding clones was assigned using the separately sequenced CD4+ and CD8+ repertoires. Through fastp at Q25 and MiXCR, TCRdb rebuilt clones from the public reads, retaining in-frame beta chains. CDR3 protein sequences are deduplicated, and each keeps its most common genes and DNA. The authors' filters were not applied to this entry. The sample table holds some 350,000 distinct CDR3 sequences, of which about 15% were seen once. The ten largest make up about 20% of the sample.

Sequencing input: PBMCs or a T cell subset sorted from them (not recorded which). This sequence originates from a man in his late teens or twenties who had mild COVID-19 (a few samples of this study predate the infection). The sample titles of this study are shuffled in the database, so cell type and time point are left out; the donor was told from shared clones. The chain employs TRBV4-1 and TRBJ2-2, with 11 bases in between that match TRBD2. The CDR3 region: CASSQAPSGGLSGELFF. The DNA is TGCGCCAGCAGCCAAGCCCCTAGCGGGGGGTTGTCCGGGGAGCTGTTTTTT.